The sequence of this T cell receptor beta chain was determined in a study of T cell responses to AZD1222 COVID-19 vaccine (dated by TCRdb to about 2021). About the study as a whole: TCR sequencing covered some 250 trial participants: 200 to 220 given two doses of AZD1222 and 26 given two doses of MenACWY control vaccine. Trial participants were enrolled by age into subgroups of 18-55, 56-69 and 70-plus years, and about 150, 27 and 61 TCR-sequenced participants, respectively, were included in these subgroups. Study-level results and caveats: The whole spike protein was spanned by vaccine-associated CD4 TCRs, and dominant responses were seen in regions 160-218 and 743-854. In the small 56-69-year group, the increase in depth fell short of significance, most likely because of low power. Conclusions about previously exposed vaccinees are limited, since just five or six AZD1222 recipients were seropositive for SARS-CoV-2 at baseline. Because no day 14 peak-response samples were available, the repertoires could be characterized only after the peak T cell response. After two AZD1222 doses, spike-specific TCR breadth and depth were significantly higher than at day 0 and than in MenACWY recipients. Epitopes outside the regions mutated in the B.1.351 and B.1.1.7 variants were reportedly recognized by nearly half of the unique spike-specific TCRs. Participants were mostly white British, with more females than males. The authors suggested clonal diversity may have been underestimated.

The CDR3, cysteine through phenylalanine, is 15 amino acids long. CDR3 DNA is the only sequence kept; it has 45 bases, read in frame from the first base. Compared with germline, V lacks 3 bases and J lacks 3 bases; bases without a gene match: 5. The germline V gene sets CDR1 to KGHSH and CDR2 to LQKENI. In light of the paper, this sample's time point label describes: about 28 days (+/-7) after the second vaccine dose. AZD1222 recipients with second doses at about 4 weeks or about 12 weeks were pooled, because spike-specific TCR depth and breadth did not differ between schedules. Vaccinee samples came from UK trials COV001 and COV002, including a single-blind randomized controlled phase 2/3 trial of AZD1222 (ChAdOx1 nCoV-19) in healthy adults. Trial participant PBMC samples were collected at day 0 and day 28 after the second dose for TCRbeta chain sequencing. The CDR3 regions of human TCRbeta chains were analyzed by immunosequencing. The paper's processing steps were these. TCRs in the repertoires were matched against a reference library of SARS-CoV-2-specific TCRs that had been generated with the MIRA antigen-specificity platform. Breadth meant the fraction of unique TCRs that were SARS-CoV-2-associated, whereas depth meant the fraction of total T cells that were SARS-CoV-2-associated. Using the MIRA data, each spike-specific TCR was mapped to the spike region that the TCR reacts to and placed in a CD4 or CD8 class. Log10-transformed breadth and depth values were compared by one-way ANOVA with Sidak's multiple comparisons tests. Here the immuneACCESS table is served through TCRdb, limited to in-frame sequences with V and J called. Missing clones are a known gap in these copies; in checked studies unresolved V genes cover under half, and the rest lacks a known reason. D and trimming come from the DNA, and the V and J calls and clone size come from that table. This sample is represented by about 150,000 clones; around 90% of them were singletons. The ten largest clonotypes hold roughly 3.8% of the sample.

Comment on this clone: No cognate antigen has been identified for it. No much larger clonotype is one base removed from it; base qualities were not supplied.

The sample here was peripheral blood, taken 28 days after the second AZD1222 dose. This clonotype was sampled from an adult who received the AZD1222 COVID-19 vaccine. The rearranged chain carries TRBV18 and TRBJ2-5; 9 bases in the middle match TRBD1. Read as DNA, the sequence is TGTGCCAGCTCACCGAGGACAGGGGAGGAAGAGACCCAGTACTTC. This codes for CASSPRTGEEETQYF.